A selection of T cell receptor beta chains follows, all from one sample in a study of blood T cell repertoires in COVID-19. Using immunoSEQ multiplex PCR, the repertoire was profiled, and TCRdb retains in-frame clones only, with some absent. The sample has about 240,000 clones, roughly four fifths seen once. The specimen was peripheral blood. The receptors come from a woman between 65 and 79 years old with acute or convalescent COVID-19. CDR3s leave out the opening cysteine and the closing phenylalanine or tryptophan. Each record gives: J gene, V gene, D gene, CDR3 protein. D genes are given only for firm matches.

j_gene: TRBJ2-7; v_gene: TRBV7-2; d_gene: TRBD1; CDR3aa: ASSLMTGVYEQY
j_gene: TRBJ1-2; v_gene: TRBV6-5; d_gene: -; CDR3aa: ATQLAPLYGYT
j_gene: TRBJ2-7; v_gene: TRBV29-1; d_gene: -; CDR3aa: SVRRGDIYEQY
j_gene: TRBJ2-2; v_gene: TRBV5-1; d_gene: TRBD2; CDR3aa: ASRASGGNTGELF
j_gene: TRBJ1-2; v_gene: TRBV5-5; d_gene: -; CDR3aa: ASSKTEGYT
j_gene: TRBJ1-5; v_gene: TRBV3-1/TRBV3-2; d_gene: -; CDR3aa: ASSQGAGNQPQH
j_gene: TRBJ1-1; v_gene: TRBV18; d_gene: TRBD1; CDR3aa: ASSYDRGLGTEAF
j_gene: TRBJ1-5; v_gene: TRBV6-6; d_gene: -; CDR3aa: ASGAGAYQPQH
j_gene: TRBJ1-5; v_gene: TRBV2; d_gene: -; CDR3aa: ASSEGRMAGQPQH
j_gene: TRBJ1-4; v_gene: TRBV5-6; d_gene: -; CDR3aa: ASSEVGLLREKLF
j_gene: TRBJ1-3; v_gene: TRBV9; d_gene: -; CDR3aa: ASSVLGGGSGNTIY
j_gene: TRBJ1-6; v_gene: TRBV19; d_gene: TRBD1; CDR3aa: ASGTGGFYNSPLH
j_gene: TRBJ1-2; v_gene: TRBV9; d_gene: -; CDR3aa: ASSVVATVSSYGYT
j_gene: TRBJ1-6; v_gene: TRBV30; d_gene: -; CDR3aa: AWNPGIGSPLH
j_gene: TRBJ2-7; v_gene: TRBV10-1; d_gene: -; CDR3aa: ASSETGEQY
j_gene: TRBJ2-1; v_gene: TRBV29-1; d_gene: TRBD2; CDR3aa: SVVGTSGVRSYNEQF
j_gene: TRBJ1-2; v_gene: TRBV5-5; d_gene: -; CDR3aa: ASSLEQGRGGYT
j_gene: TRBJ1-2; v_gene: TRBV2; d_gene: TRBD1; CDR3aa: ASSEQAGQGGYT
j_gene: TRBJ2-5; v_gene: TRBV5-1; d_gene: -; CDR3aa: ASSRDAGGETQY
j_gene: TRBJ1-1; v_gene: TRBV7-9; d_gene: TRBD1; CDR3aa: ASSAGTGGRYTEAF
j_gene: TRBJ1-5; v_gene: TRBV28; d_gene: TRBD1; CDR3aa: ATTTGTGGSSNQPQH
j_gene: TRBJ1-1; v_gene: TRBV5-1; d_gene: -; CDR3aa: ASSQQTDMGTEAF
j_gene: TRBJ2-1; v_gene: TRBV6-5; d_gene: TRBD2; CDR3aa: ASSSQLAGGINEQF
j_gene: TRBJ2-2; v_gene: TRBV28; d_gene: TRBD2; CDR3aa: ASSLVISGGYTGELF
j_gene: TRBJ1-1; v_gene: TRBV3-1/TRBV3-2; d_gene: -; CDR3aa: ASSQAGVLEAF
j_gene: TRBJ1-1; v_gene: TRBV4-3; d_gene: -; CDR3aa: ASSQSSGWSTEAF
j_gene: TRBJ2-2; v_gene: TRBV7-9; d_gene: TRBD1; CDR3aa: ASSLAYGTGTYTGELF
j_gene: TRBJ2-3; v_gene: TRBV15; d_gene: TRBD2; CDR3aa: ATSAGTSVRDTQY
j_gene: TRBJ1-2; v_gene: TRBV10-3; d_gene: -; CDR3aa: AISEDSDYGYT
j_gene: TRBJ1-1; v_gene: TRBV27; d_gene: TRBD1; CDR3aa: ASRQGTGAVGTEAF